The next 24 T cell receptor beta chains were all read from a single sample in a study of cytomegalovirus exposure and HLA in healthy donors. Vbeta (60) and Jbeta (13) primers were used in the PCR. Profiling relied on immunoSEQ multiplex PCR, and the TCRdb table lists in-frame clones only, not all of them. The sample data list some 60,000 clones. Input material: PBMCs. The receptors stem from a young man in good health and CMV-seropositive.

The chain carries TRBV6-5 and TRBJ1-4; 10 positions agree with TRBD1. With V trimmed by 4 bases and J by 8 bases, 10 bases remained unmatched. Looked up from germline, CDR1 is MNHEY and CDR2 is SVGAGI. The CDR3 spans 16 residues. CDR3 residues: CASSSPRDRGREKLFF. The DNA of the CDR3 is TGTGCCAGCAGTTCGCCCCGGGACAGGGGACGGGAAAAACTGTTTTTT.

V is TRBV6-1 and J is TRBJ2-7, with 8 bases fitting TRBD1. Germline assignment: CDR1 MNHNS and CDR2 SASEGT. With V trimmed by 4 bases and J by 2 bases, 7 bases remained unmatched. The CDR3 extends over 15 amino acids. CDR3 sequence reads: CASSATNRGTYEQYF. For the CDR3, the DNA is TGTGCCAGCAGTGCGACCAACAGGGGGACCTACGAGCAGTACTTC.

The rearrangement joins TRBV6-4 to TRBJ2-2, with 7 nucleotides matching TRBD2. The CDR3 contains 16 residues. CDR1 and CDR2 (germline): MRHNA, SNTAGT. With V trimmed by 4 bases and J by 5 bases, 10 bases remained unmatched. CDR3 residues: CASSGKAGEDTGELFF. The CDR3 bases are TGTGCCAGCAGTGGCAAGGCGGGAGAGGATACCGGGGAGCTGTTTTTT.

The chain couples TRBV5-4 to TRBJ2-2; TRBD1 matches 11 bases. Germline loops: CDR1 SGHNT, CDR2 YYREEE (reference sequence). The CDR3 has 17 residues. V shed 2 bases, J shed 3 bases, and the junction held 6 bases outside the gene matches. DNA of the CDR3: TGTGCCAGCAGCTTCCCGGACAGGGGGCGTGACACCGGGGAGCTGTTTTTT. Its protein product is CASSFPDRGRDTGELFF.

The chain uses TRBV13 and TRBJ2-7; 8 bases match TRBD1. V dropped 3 bases and J dropped 1; count of bases not matched to a gene: 2. Germline V lookup: CDR1 PRHDT, CDR2 FYEKMQ (reference sequence). The length of the CDR3 is 14 residues. CDR3 region: CASSLTGASYEQYF. In nucleotides, the CDR3 is TGTGCCAGCAGCTTGACAGGGGCTTCCTACGAGCAGTACTTC.

V usage is TRBV2 and J usage is TRBJ1-2, with 10 bases lining up with TRBD1. The CDR3 has 16 residues. J gave up 7 bases and V 5 bases, and 13 bases lay outside the gene matches. Germline-derived CDR1 and CDR2 are SNHLY and FYNNEI. The CDR3 loop reads CASSYTPGQGSGGYTF. The CDR3 DNA is TGTGCCAGCAGTTATACACCGGGACAGGGGTCCGGTGGCTACACCTTC.

The chain links TRBV30 to TRBJ2-3; the D gene is possibly TRBD2 (6 bases). Germline V gene sequence: CDR1 GTSNPN, CDR2 SVGIG (reference sequence). The CDR3 is 16 amino acids. V lost 7 bases and J 2 bases, leaving 22 bases between the germline ends. Written as DNA, the CDR3 is TGTGCCTTAATAAAAGGGGCCGGGGGATTCACAGATACGCAGTATTTT. It specifies CALIKGAGGFTDTQYF.

Of note for this clone: Mismatch with germline at one junction end may stem from a read error. The chain joins TRBV5-1 to TRBJ2-5, with a tentative D call TRBD2 (6 bases). Germline assignment: CDR1 SGHRS and CDR2 YFSETQ. The CDR3 is 13 residues long. CDR3 sequence: CASSSWEEENQYF. The CDR3 region has the DNA TGCGCCAGCAGCTCCTGGGAGGAAGAGAACCAGTACTTC.

The chain has TRBV30 and TRBJ1-2, with no clear D. Trimming removed 4 bases from V and 7 bases from J, with 16 bases in between. The CDR3 totals 13 residues. Germline V CDR1 and CDR2: GTSNPN, SVGIG (reference sequence). The CDR3 reads CAWNPAGPVGYTF. CDR3 nucleotides: TGTGCCTGGAACCCCGCTGGGCCGGTTGGCTACACCTTC. The whole variable domain, filled in from reference TRBV30 and TRBJ1-2, reads SQTIHQWPATLVQPVGSPLSLECTVEGTSNPNLYWYRQAAGRGLQLLFYSVGIGQISSEVPQNLSASRPQDRQFILSSKKLLLSDSGFYLCAWNPAGPVGYTFGSGTRLTVV.

Details on this clone: Mismatch with germline at one junction end may stem from a read error. V and J are TRBV6-1 and TRBJ2-7; 12 bases are a match to TRBD1. Looked up from germline, CDR1 is MNHNS and CDR2 is SASEGT. This CDR3 region has 17 residues. As DNA, the CDR3 is TGTGCCATCAGTGAGTCCGGGGACAGGGGGCTTTTATCCGAGCAGTACTTC. As protein: CAISESGDRGLLSEQYF.

On this clone: The junction differs from germline at one of its ends, possibly a read error. V gene TRBV4-1 combines with J gene TRBJ2-1; TRBD2 agrees at 8 bases. The CDR3 covers 18 residues. The germline V gene has CDR1 MGHRA and CDR2 YSYEKL. Here the CDR3 DNA reads TGCGCCAGCACCGTGCTAGCGGGTGCCCCCACCTCCGACAATGAGCAGTTCTTC. It translates to CASTVLAGAPTSDNEQFF.

The chain links TRBV5-1 to TRBJ2-3; tentatively, D is TRBD2 (7 bases). This CDR3 is built from 17 residues. V was clipped by 0 bases and J by 0 bases, with 14 bases between them. The germline V gene has CDR1 SGHRS and CDR2 YFSETQ. CDR3 sequence reads: CASSLGYGGPSTDTQYF. The DNA of the CDR3 is TGCGCCAGCAGCTTGGGGTACGGGGGGCCTAGCACAGATACGCAGTATTTT.

J is TRBJ2-3 and V is TRBV18; 8 bases line up with TRBD1. In germline, CDR1 is KGHSH, CDR2 LQKENI. The V and J ends lost 5 bases and 0 bases, in that order; junction bases with no gene match: 7. The CDR3 extends over 16 amino acids. The CDR3 protein is CASSYLGQASTDTQYF. CDR3 nucleotides: TGTGCCAGCTCATATTTGGGACAGGCTAGCACAGATACGCAGTATTTT.

The chain employs TRBV11-2 and TRBJ2-7, with a tentative D call TRBD1 (5 bases). This CDR3 has 15 residues. V dropped 5 bases and J dropped 2 bases, with 16 bases sitting between them. CDR1 SGHAT and CDR2 FQNNGV come from the germline V gene. CDR3 in amino acids: CASSDQRQQTYEQYF. The CDR3, as DNA: TGTGCCAGCAGCGACCAGAGACAGCAGACCTACGAGCAGTACTTC.

The V call is TRBV11-3, the J call TRBJ2-1; 7 positions agree with TRBD2. The trim removed 5 bases at V and 6 bases at J, leaving 4 bases unmatched. CDR1 and CDR2 from the germline V gene are SGHNT and YENEEA. The CDR3 extends over 13 amino acids. CDR3 DNA sequence: TGTGCCAGCAGCAGGGAGGGAGTCAATGAGCAGTTCTTC. It encodes CASSREGVNEQFF.

J is TRBJ1-2 and V is TRBV6-5; D remains ambiguous. Trimming took off 0 bases at V and 1 base at J, with 6 bases between the two ends. This CDR3 region has 14 residues. Germline V lookup: CDR1 MNHEY, CDR2 SVGAGI. The CDR3 loop is CASSYSNYNYGYTF. CDR3 nucleotide sequence: TGTGCCAGCAGTTACTCGAACTATAACTATGGCTACACCTTC.

The chain is built from TRBV5-1 and TRBJ2-7; D possibly corresponds to TRBD1 (5 bases). The V gene's germline CDR1 is SGHRS and CDR2 YFSETQ. Between the trimmed V and J ends, which lost 4 bases and 6 bases, there was a span of 14 bases. This CDR3 comprises 13 residues. CDR3 sequence: CASSPDTGVEQYF. CDR3 in DNA: TGCGCCAGCAGCCCCGATACAGGCGTCGAGCAGTACTTC.

The CDR3 coding sequence is TGTGCCATCAGCTGGACTAGCGGGGGGGCCGCGGGCACCGGGGAGCTGTTTTTT. Amino acid sequence: CAISWTSGGAAGTGELFF. The chain combines TRBV10-3 with TRBJ2-2; TRBD2 aligns across 15 bases. The CDR3 has 18 residues. Germline assignment: CDR1 ENHRY and CDR2 SYGVKD. J gave up 4 bases and V 6 bases, and 9 bases lay outside the gene matches.

The V gene is TRBV29-1, the J gene TRBJ2-7, with TRBD1 matching over 11 bases. Trimming cost V 3 bases and J 3 bases; bases outside gene matches: 7. The CDR3 extends over 15 amino acids. Germline V CDR1 and CDR2: SQVTM, ANQGSEA. This CDR3 reads CSVDWWGQGVYEQYF. CDR3 nucleotides: TGCAGCGTTGACTGGTGGGGACAGGGGGTCTACGAGCAGTACTTC.

This sequence joins TRBV11-3 and TRBJ2-1, with TRBD2 as a possible D gene (5 bases). This CDR3 comprises 14 residues. V was shortened by 5 bases and J by 3 bases, with 11 bases between the two germline ends. CDR1 and CDR2 from the germline V gene are SGHNT and YENEEA. CDR3 coding DNA: TGTGCCAGCAGCCCGGACTCGTTCTACAATGAGCAGTTCTTC. Translated, it gives CASSPDSFYNEQFF. The full variable domain, with the rest looked up from reference TRBV11-3 and TRBJ2-1, is EAGVVQSPRYKIIEKKQPVAFWCNPISGHNTLYWYLQNLGQGPELLIRYENEEAVDDSQLPKDRFSAERLKGVDSTLKIQPAELGDSAVYLCASSPDSFYNEQFFGPGTRLTVL.

V and J are TRBV6-1 and TRBJ1-1, with D unclear. Germline lookup yields CDR1 MNHNS and CDR2 SASEGT. This CDR3 has 13 residues. V gave up 7 bases and J gave up 4 bases, with 13 bases separating them. The CDR3: CASIRTTGTEAFF. For the CDR3, the DNA is TGTGCCAGCATCAGGACTACGGGCACTGAAGCTTTCTTT.

The chain couples TRBV18 to TRBJ2-3, with 14 nucleotides matching TRBD2. The CDR3 length is 15 residues. Germline lookup yields CDR1 KGHSH and CDR2 LQKENI. V was clipped by 3 bases and J by 4 bases; unmatched bases: 0. The CDR3 is CASSPGLAGADTQYF. In DNA form, the CDR3 reads TGTGCCAGCTCACCGGGACTAGCGGGAGCAGATACGCAGTATTTT.

The chain links TRBV30 to TRBJ1-1; no clear D gene. This CDR3 comprises 14 residues. Germline V gene lookup returns CDR1 GTSNPN and CDR2 SVGIG (reference sequence). Trimming shortened V by 7 bases and J by 3 bases, and 18 bases separated the two germline ends. This CDR3 is CASPGRSGDTEAFF. CDR3 coding DNA: TGTGCCTCCCCCGGGCGGAGCGGTGACACTGAAGCTTTCTTT.

J is TRBJ2-1 and V is TRBV7-9, with 7 positions matching TRBD2. Germline CDR1 and CDR2: SEHNR and FQNEAQ (reference sequence). This CDR3 comprises 18 residues. The trim removed 5 bases at V and 0 bases at J, leaving 13 bases unmatched. The DNA of the CDR3 is TGTGCCAGCAGCCCGGTGGGTACCGGGAGGAGCTCCTACAATGAGCAGTTCTTC. This gives the protein CASSPVGTGRSSYNEQFF.